This TCR beta chain was sequenced for a study of molecular identifiers for immune sequencing clone quantification. Sorting captured naive CD8 T cells as CD8+CD4-CCR7+CD45RA+. In preparing bulk TCR libraries, previously described methods and listed TCR primers were used. TCRdb reprocessed the PCR reads with MiXCR, giving one entry per CDR3 protein. The sample comprises roughly 100,000 distinct CDR3 sequences, under 40% of which are singletons, and over 8% rests with the top ten. Germline V gene data show CDR1 as MDHEN and CDR2 as SYDVKM. The CDR3 extends over 17 amino acids. The V gene end was trimmed by 5 bases and the J gene end by 2 bases; junction bases not matched to a gene: 10. In the case of this clonotype: A much larger clone is a single base away; this may be a read error.

Sequenced sample: naive CD8+ T cells from blood, with Jurkat cell RNA spiked in. Regarding subset: FACS-sorted CD8+CD4-CCR7+CD45RA+ naive T cells. The receptor comes from a human donor in good health. Some libraries in this study had Jurkat cell RNA spiked in. V and J are TRBV28 and TRBJ2-5, with TRBD1 matching 11 bases. The CDR3 nucleotides are TGTGCCAGCAGTCTCGCGCGGACAGGGGGCCTGCAAGAGACCCAGTACTTC. Encoded protein: CASSLARTGGLQETQYF.